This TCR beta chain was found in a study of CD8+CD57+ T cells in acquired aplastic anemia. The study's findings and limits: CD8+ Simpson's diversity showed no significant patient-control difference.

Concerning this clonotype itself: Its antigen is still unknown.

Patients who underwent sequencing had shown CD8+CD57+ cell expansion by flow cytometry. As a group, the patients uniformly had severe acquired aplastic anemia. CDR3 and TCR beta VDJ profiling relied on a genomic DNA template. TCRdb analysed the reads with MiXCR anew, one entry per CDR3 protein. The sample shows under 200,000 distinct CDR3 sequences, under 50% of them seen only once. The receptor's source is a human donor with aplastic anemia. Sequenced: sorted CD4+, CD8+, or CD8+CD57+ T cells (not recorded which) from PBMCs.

Written as DNA, the CDR3 is TGTGCCAGTACCCCGTCCGGGACAGGCTACACCTTC. Its translation: CASTPSGTGYTF. V and J are TRBV19 and TRBJ1-2, with a possible D match to TRBD1 (6 bases). CDR3 length equals 12 residues. Trimming shortened V by 7 bases and J by 8 bases, and 14 bases separated the two germline ends. Germline CDR1 LNHDA, CDR2 SQIVND (reference sequence).